This is a list of T cell receptor beta chains from one sample in a study of T cells in Graves' hyperthyroidism and ophthalmopathy. A single record per CDR3 protein comes from TCRdb applying MiXCR to the multiplex PCR reads. The repertoire has a few hundred thousand distinct CDR3 sequences, under 15% of them found once; the top ten carry roughly 33%. Sequencing was carried out using blood. These receptors all stem from a woman aged 25 to 39 with Graves' hyperthyroidism. CDR3s include the opening cysteine and the closing phenylalanine or tryptophan. D genes are given only for firm matches. Clone size is given for some rows only: seen once, a few or many times, or a class if the clone is expanded.

>-|TRBV28|many|TRBJ2-1
TGTGCCAGCAGTTTCCCCGTGCACAATGAGCAGTTCTTC
CASSFPVHNEQFF
>-|TRBV24-1|-|TRBJ2-3
TGTGCCACCAGTGATTTATCAGATACGCAGTATTTT
CATSDLSDTQYF
>-|TRBV9|-|TRBJ2-1
TGTGCCAGCAGCGGGGGGACCTCCAGACAGTTCTTC
CASSGGTSRQFF
>-|TRBV5-1|few|TRBJ2-7
TGCGCCAGCAGCTTGTGGCTCGGCGTCGAGCAGTACTTC
CASSLWLGVEQYF
>-|TRBV24-1|many|TRBJ2-1
TGTGCCACCGAGTCCGCGTTCGGAGACAATGAGCAGTTCTTC
CATESAFGDNEQFF
>-|TRBV7-9|few|TRBJ2-1
TGTGCCAGCACCCTAATGGAGGTGACGGATGAGCAGTTCTTC
CASTLMEVTDEQFF
>-|TRBV28|many|TRBJ2-1
TGTGCCAGCAGTTACCTCTACAATGAGCAGTTCTTC
CASSYLYNEQFF
>-|TRBV28|many|TRBJ1-6
TGTGCCAGCAGGATGGGAGGTCCTGCATTTAAGTCCCTCCACTTT
CASRMGGPAFKSLHF
>-|TRBV9|-|TRBJ2-5
TGTGCCAGCAGCGTAGGAAACAGCCAAGAGACCCAGTACTTC
CASSVGNSQETQYF
>TRBD2|TRBV7-9|-|TRBJ2-7
TGTGCCAGCAGCTTTCGGCGGGAGGGAGGAACTTACGAGCAGTACTTC
CASSFRREGGTYEQYF
>TRBD1|TRBV3-1|many|TRBJ2-1
TGTGCCAGCAACCGACAGGGGGCTGGAAATGAGCAGTTCTTC
CASNRQGAGNEQFF
>TRBD2|TRBV3-1|few|TRBJ2-7
TGTGCCAGCAGCCCATTACTAGCGGGAGCCAACGAGCAGTACTTC
CASSPLLAGANEQYF
>-|TRBV20-1|-|TRBJ2-7
TGCAGTGCGAGGACCGAGTCCTACGAGCAGTACTTC
CSARTESYEQYF
>-|TRBV27|many|TRBJ2-1
TGTGCCAGCAGTTTATTGGGAGACTACAATGAGCAGTTCTTC
CASSLLGDYNEQFF
>-|TRBV2|-|TRBJ2-3
TGTGCCAGCAGTCGGGGGAGAGGGGATACGCAGTATTTT
CASSRGRGDTQYF
>TRBD2|TRBV2|-|TRBJ2-7
TGTGCCAGCAGTGAAGCCTGGGGGACTAGCGGGAAGAGCGAGCAGTACTTC
CASSEAWGTSGKSEQYF